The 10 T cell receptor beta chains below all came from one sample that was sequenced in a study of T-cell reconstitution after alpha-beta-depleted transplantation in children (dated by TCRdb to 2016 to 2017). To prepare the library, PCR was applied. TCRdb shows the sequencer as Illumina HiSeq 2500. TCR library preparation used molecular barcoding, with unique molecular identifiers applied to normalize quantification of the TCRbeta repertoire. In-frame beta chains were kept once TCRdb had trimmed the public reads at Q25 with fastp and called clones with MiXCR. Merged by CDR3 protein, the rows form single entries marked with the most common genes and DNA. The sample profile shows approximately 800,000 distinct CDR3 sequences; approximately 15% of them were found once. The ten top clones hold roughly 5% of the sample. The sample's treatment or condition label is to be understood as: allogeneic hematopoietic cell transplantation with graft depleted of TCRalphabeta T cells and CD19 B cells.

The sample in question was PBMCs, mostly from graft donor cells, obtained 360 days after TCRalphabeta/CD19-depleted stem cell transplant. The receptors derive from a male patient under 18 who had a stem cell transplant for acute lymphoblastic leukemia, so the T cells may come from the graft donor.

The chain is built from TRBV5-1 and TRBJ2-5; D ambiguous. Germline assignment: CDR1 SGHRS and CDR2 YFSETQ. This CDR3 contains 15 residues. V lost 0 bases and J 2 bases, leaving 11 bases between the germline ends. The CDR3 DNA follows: TGCGCCAGCAGCTTGGTATCGGCTAGACAAGAGACCCAGTACTTC. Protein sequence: CASSLVSARQETQYF.

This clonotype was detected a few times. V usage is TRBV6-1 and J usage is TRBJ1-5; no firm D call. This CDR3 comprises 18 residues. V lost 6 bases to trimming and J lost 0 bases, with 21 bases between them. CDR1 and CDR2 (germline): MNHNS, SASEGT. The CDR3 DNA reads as TGTGCCAGCAGCAAACGTAAAGGGTCTCCCCTTAGCAATCAGCCCCAGCATTTT. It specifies CASSKRKGSPLSNQPQHF.

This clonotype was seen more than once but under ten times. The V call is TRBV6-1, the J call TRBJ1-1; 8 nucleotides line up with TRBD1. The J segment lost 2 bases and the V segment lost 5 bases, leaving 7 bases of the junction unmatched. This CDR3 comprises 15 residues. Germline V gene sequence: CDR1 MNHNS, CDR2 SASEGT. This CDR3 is CASSPQGALNTEAFF. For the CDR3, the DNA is TGTGCCAGCAGTCCTCAGGGGGCCTTAAACACTGAAGCTTTCTTT.

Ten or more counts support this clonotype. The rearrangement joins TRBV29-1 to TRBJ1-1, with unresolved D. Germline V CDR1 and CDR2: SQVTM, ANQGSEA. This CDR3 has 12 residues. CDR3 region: CSGGDLNTEAFF. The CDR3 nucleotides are TGCAGTGGAGGAGACCTGAACACTGAAGCTTTCTTT.

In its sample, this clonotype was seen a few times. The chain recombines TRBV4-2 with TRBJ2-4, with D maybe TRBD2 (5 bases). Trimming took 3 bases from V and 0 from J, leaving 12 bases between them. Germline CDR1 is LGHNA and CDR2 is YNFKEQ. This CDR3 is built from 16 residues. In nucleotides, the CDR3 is TGTGCCAGCAGCCATGATCTAGCCTCAGCCAAAAACATTCAGTACTTC. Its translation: CASSHDLASAKNIQYF.

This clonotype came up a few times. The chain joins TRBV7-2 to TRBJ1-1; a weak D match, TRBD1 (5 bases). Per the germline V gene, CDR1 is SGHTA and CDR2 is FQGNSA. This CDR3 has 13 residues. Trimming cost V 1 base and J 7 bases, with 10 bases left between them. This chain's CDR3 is CASSLGLGLEAFF. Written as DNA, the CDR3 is TGTGCCAGCAGCTTAGGGTTGGGGCTTGAAGCTTTCTTT.

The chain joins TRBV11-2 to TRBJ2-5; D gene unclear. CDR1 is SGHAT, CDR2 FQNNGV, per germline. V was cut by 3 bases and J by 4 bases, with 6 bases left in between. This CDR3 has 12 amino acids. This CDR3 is CASSFMVETQYF. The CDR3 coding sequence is TGTGCCAGCAGCTTTATGGTAGAGACCCAGTACTTC.

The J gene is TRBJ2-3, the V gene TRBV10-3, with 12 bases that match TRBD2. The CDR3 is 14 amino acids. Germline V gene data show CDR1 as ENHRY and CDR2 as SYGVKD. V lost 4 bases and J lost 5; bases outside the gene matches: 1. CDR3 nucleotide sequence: TGTGCCATCAGTGCTAGCGGGAGGGTAGATACGCAGTATTTT. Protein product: CAISASGRVDTQYF.

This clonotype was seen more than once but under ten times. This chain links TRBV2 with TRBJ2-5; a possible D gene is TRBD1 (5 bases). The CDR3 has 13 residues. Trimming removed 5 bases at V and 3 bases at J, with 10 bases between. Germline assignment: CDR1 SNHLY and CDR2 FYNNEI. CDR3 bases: TGTGCCAGCAGTCAAACAGGAGAAGAGACCCAGTACTTC. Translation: CASSQTGEETQYF.

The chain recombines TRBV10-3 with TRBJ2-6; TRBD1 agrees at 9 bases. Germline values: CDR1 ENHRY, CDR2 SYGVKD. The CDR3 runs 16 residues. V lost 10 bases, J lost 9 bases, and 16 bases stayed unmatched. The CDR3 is CATSGQGTSRGNVLTF. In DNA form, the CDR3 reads TGTGCCACCAGCGGACAGGGGACTTCCAGGGGCAACGTCCTGACTTTC.